The 12 T cell receptor beta chains listed next were all sequenced from one sample in a study of breast tumors, draining lymph nodes, adjacent tissues. TCRdb independently ran MiXCR on the multiplex PCR reads; one entry per CDR3 protein. In the table there are approximately 150,000 distinct CDR3 sequences, 25% to 40% of which are singletons. Samples came from axillary lymph nodes draining the breast cancer. Sequenced: axillary lymph node tissue. These TCRs come from a female donor with breast cancer. Some clones in this sample may be carry-over from other donors' samples.

This clonotype was counted ten times or more. J is TRBJ2-5 and V is TRBV5-1; D not resolved. The V and J ends lost 7 bases and 0 bases respectively, with 13 bases between them. This CDR3 contains 14 residues. Germline V lookup: CDR1 SGHRS, CDR2 YFSETQ. The CDR3 coding sequence is TGCGCCAGCCGGAGAATTGAATACCAAGAGACCCAGTACTTC. Amino acid sequence: CASRRIEYQETQYF.

V is TRBV4-3 and J is TRBJ2-3; tentatively, D is TRBD2 (5 bases). This CDR3 has 15 residues. From germline, CDR1 is LGHNA and CDR2 YSLEER. Trimming took off 1 base at V and 1 base at J, with 9 bases between the two ends. The CDR3: CASSQVRGGTDTQYF. In DNA, the CDR3 is TGCGCCAGCAGCCAAGTACGGGGAGGCACAGATACGCAGTATTTT.

In its sample, this clonotype was seen many times. V gene TRBV9 combines with J gene TRBJ2-3, with 10 bases lining up with TRBD2. V shed 0 bases, J shed 6 bases, and the junction held 7 bases outside the gene matches. Looked up from germline, CDR1 is SGDLS and CDR2 is YYNGEE. CDR3 length: 16 amino acids. Here the CDR3 DNA reads TGTGCCAGCAGCGTAGAGGCTAGCGGGGGACCGGATACGCAGTATTTT. Translated, it gives CASSVEASGGPDTQYF. Filled out from reference TRBV9 and TRBJ2-3, the complete variable domain reads DSGVTQTPKHLITATGQRVTLRCSPRSGDLSVYWYQQSLDQGLQFLIQYYNGEERAKGNILERFSAQQFPDLHSELNLSSLELGDSALYFCASSVEASGGPDTQYFGPGTRLTVL.

This clonotype was recorded at least ten times. The chain recombines TRBV4-2 with TRBJ2-3; 7 bases line up with TRBD1. This CDR3 comprises 14 residues. V lost 4 bases and J lost 1; bases outside the gene matches: 2. Germline lookup yields CDR1 LGHNA and CDR2 YNFKEQ. The CDR3 loop reads CASSPQGGTDTQYF. CDR3 bases: TGTGCCAGCAGCCCCCAGGGGGGCACAGATACGCAGTATTTT.

Many counts were recorded for this clonotype. The chain combines TRBV30 with TRBJ1-4; D uncertain. Deletions cut 2 bases from V and 7 bases from J, with 14 bases between. Germline CDR1 is GTSNPN and CDR2 is SVGIG (reference sequence). The CDR3 spans 14 residues. CDR3 coding DNA: TGTGCCTGGAGTACCGTCCGAGGCGTTGAAAAACTGTTTTTT. As protein: CAWSTVRGVEKLFF.

With regard to this clonotype: This may be a read error, as it is one base from a much larger clone. V usage is TRBV6-5 and J usage is TRBJ2-7; tentatively, D is TRBD1 (6 bases). This CDR3 is 14 amino acids long. With 6 bases removed from V and 6 bases from J, the gap between germline ends came to 18 bases. Germline-derived CDR1 and CDR2 are MNHEY and SVGAGI. CDR3 sequence (DNA): TGTGCCAGCAGACCACCGCGACAGGCGGGCGAGCAGTACTTC. Amino acid sequence: CASRPPRQAGEQYF.

This clonotype was detected many times. V gene TRBV5-6 combines with J gene TRBJ1-2; no clear D gene. The CDR3 contains 15 residues. Trimming left V 4 bases short and J 2 bases short, with 15 bases between. Germline CDR1 is SGHDT and CDR2 is YYEEEE. The CDR3 reads CASSPTARQNYGYTF. As DNA, the CDR3 is TGTGCCAGCAGCCCGACGGCCAGGCAGAACTATGGCTACACCTTC. The full variable domain, with the rest looked up from reference TRBV5-6 and TRBJ1-2, is DAGVTQSPTHLIKTRGQQVTLRCSPKSGHDTVSWYQQALGQGPQFIFQYYEEEERQRGNFPDRFSGHQFPNYSSELNVNALLLGDSALYLCASSPTARQNYGYTFGSGTRLTVV.

This clonotype has a count of ten or more. V usage is TRBV4-1 and J usage is TRBJ2-3; D remains ambiguous. Germline V gene sequence: CDR1 MGHRA, CDR2 YSYEKL. The germline V and J ends were trimmed by 0 bases and 7 bases, with 17 bases remaining between them. The CDR3 consists of 16 residues. For the CDR3, the DNA is TGCGCCAGCAGCCAAGAACCCAGGAATTCTGCGTATACGCAGTATTTT. It codes for CASSQEPRNSAYTQYF.

The J gene is TRBJ2-2, the V gene TRBV29-1; D is unresolved. V was cut by 1 base and J by 3 bases, with 9 bases left in between. The CDR3 runs to 14 residues. Germline CDR1 SQVTM, CDR2 ANQGSEA. CDR3 sequence: CSVEGHADTGELFF. In DNA form, the CDR3 reads TGCAGCGTTGAAGGACACGCGGACACCGGGGAGCTGTTTTTT.

The V and J genes are TRBV15 and TRBJ1-6; D is ambiguous. V gave up 3 bases and J gave up 10 bases, with 16 bases separating them. The CDR3 contains 15 residues. Germline V gives CDR1 LNHNV, CDR2 YYDKDF (reference sequence). DNA for the CDR3: TGTGCCACCAGCAGTAGACTAGCGGGAAGGTCACCCCTCCACTTT. It yields the protein CATSSRLAGRSPLHF. Looking up the rest from reference TRBV15 and TRBJ1-6 gives the full variable domain: DAMVIQNPRYQVTQFGKPVTLSCSQTLNHNVMYWYQQKSSQAPKLLFHYYDKDFNNEADTPDNFQSRRPNTSFCFLDIRSPGLGDTAMYLCATSSRLAGRSPLHFGNGTRLTVT.

The sample holds one count of this clonotype. The genes are TRBV7-9 and TRBJ2-5; D perhaps matches TRBD1 (5 bases). Germline V gives CDR1 SEHNR, CDR2 FQNEAQ (reference sequence). The germline V and J ends were trimmed by 5 bases and 5 bases, with 15 bases remaining between them. The CDR3 totals 14 residues. CDR3 DNA: TGTGCCAGCAGCACCAGGGCCGGGCGGGAGACCCAGTACTTC. It is translated as CASSTRAGRETQYF. Full variable domain (rest looked up from reference TRBV7-9 and TRBJ2-5): DTGVSQNPRHKITKRGQNVTFRCDPISEHNRLYWYRQTLGQGPEFLTYFQNEAQLEKSRLLSDRFSAERPKGSFSTLEIQRTEQGDSAMYLCASSTRAGRETQYFGPGTRLLVL.

This chain joins TRBV28 and TRBJ2-3; 10 nucleotides match TRBD2. The CDR3 covers 15 residues. Germline CDR1 reads MDHEN; CDR2 reads SYDVKM. The DNA of the CDR3 is TGTGCTAGAGATCTCGGGACTAGCGAGACAGATACGCAGTATTTT. It translates to CARDLGTSETDTQYF.